Following are 4 T cell receptor beta chains from one sample sequenced in a study of T cell repertoires in cytomegalovirus infection. TCRdb passed the reads through MiXCR, listing each CDR3 protein once. The table includes about 260,000 distinct CDR3 sequences, around 15% detected once. Material for sequencing was PBMCs. The receptor source for this set is a human donor in good health (CMV status not recorded). Some clones in this sample may be carry-over from other donors' samples.

The V call is TRBV18, the J call TRBJ2-1; 7 bases fit TRBD1. Trimming at V came to 5 bases and at J to 10 bases, leaving 17 bases not matched to a gene. The CDR3 totals 16 residues. CDR1 and CDR2 from the germline V gene are KGHSH and LQKENI. The CDR3 reads CASSNLGQAPSAEQFF. The CDR3 DNA follows: TGTGCCAGCTCAAACCTCGGACAGGCACCCTCTGCAGAGCAGTTCTTC.

This clonotype was counted at least ten times. The chain couples TRBV20-1 to TRBJ2-7, with 7 bases lining up with TRBD1. Per germline, CDR1 DFQATT and CDR2 SNEGSKA (reference sequence). With 1 base clipped from V and 3 bases from J, the junction kept 9 bases outside the gene matches. The CDR3 sequence is 15 residues long. CDR3 region: CSARVVRQGHYEQYF. CDR3 nucleotides: TGCAGTGCTAGAGTCGTCCGACAGGGACACTACGAGCAGTACTTC.

This clonotype was picked up many times. This rearrangement joins TRBV6-2 or TRBV6-3 to TRBJ2-1; 9 bases map to TRBD2. The J segment lost 0 bases and the V segment lost 10 bases, leaving 25 bases of the junction unmatched. Germline CDR1 reads MNHEY; CDR2 reads SVGEGT. The CDR3 consists of 21 residues. As DNA, the CDR3 is TGTGCCACCCAGGGAGGTCGCGGGAGGGCACAGTACCCAAGCTCCTACAATGAGCAGTTCTTC. This gives the protein CATQGGRGRAQYPSSYNEQFF.

The chain is built from TRBV11-2 and TRBJ2-7; 9 nucleotides line up with TRBD1. Trimming removed 0 bases from V and 7 bases from J; junction bases left unmatched: 7. Germline V gives CDR1 SGHAT, CDR2 FQNNGV. The CDR3 sequence is 15 residues long. The CDR3, as DNA: TGTGCCAGCAGCTTAGATCGGACAGGGGCAAGAGAGCAGTACTTC. Amino acid sequence: CASSLDRTGAREQYF.